These T cell receptor beta chains were read from a single sample in a study of long-term antiretroviral therapy in people with HIV. Profiled with immunoSEQ multiplex PCR; TCRdb holds only in-frame clones, not every one. The data hold about 38,000 clones, with around 85% observed a single time. The sequenced sample was unsorted PBMCs, obtained 1.5 years after starting antiretroviral therapy. These receptor sequences come from a young man with HIV. CDR3s include the opening cysteine and the closing phenylalanine or tryptophan. A D gene is named only where the DNA matches it firmly. Clone size is stated in some rows and not others, as once, few, many or a class when expanded.

abundance,d_gene,v_gene,j_gene,CDR3aa,CDR3nt
.,.,TRBV7-2,TRBJ1-2,CASSLSLGDYGYTF,TGTGCCAGCAGCTTAAGTCTGGGAGACTATGGCTACACCTTC
once,TRBD2,TRBV4-2,TRBJ2-3,CASSRTSASTDTQYF,TGTGCCAGCAGCCGAACTAGCGCCAGCACAGATACGCAGTATTTT
.,.,TRBV4-2,TRBJ2-1,CASSQDGTSRQRQFF,TGTGCCAGCAGCCAAGACGGGACCTCACGTCAGAGGCAGTTCTTC
.,.,TRBV18,TRBJ2-2,CASSQQTGAGELFF,TGTGCCAGCTCACAACAGACGGGGGCCGGGGAGCTGTTTTTT
.,.,TRBV2,TRBJ1-3,CASSLGLNSGNTIYF,TGTGCCAGCAGTTTAGGACTTAACTCTGGAAACACCATATATTTT
.,.,TRBV25-1,TRBJ2-7,CASSLGPGYEQYF,TGTGCCAGCAGTTTGGGCCCCGGTTACGAGCAGTACTTC
once,.,TRBV4-1,TRBJ1-2,CASSSRNDGYGYTF,TGCGCCAGCAGCAGTAGAAATGACGGATATGGCTACACCTTC
.,TRBD1,TRBV15,TRBJ2-5,CATSSENDRVGKTQYF,TGTGCCACCAGCAGTGAAAATGACAGGGTTGGAAAGACCCAGTACTTC
.,.,TRBV7-8,TRBJ2-3,CASSALVTHTQYF,TGTGCCAGCAGCGCCTTAGTTACCCATACGCAGTATTTT
.,TRBD1,TRBV7-2,TRBJ1-2,CASSPDRAGYGYTF,TGTGCCAGCAGCCCCGACAGGGCAGGCTATGGCTACACCTTC
.,.,TRBV7-9,TRBJ1-2,CASSFGGPSYGYTF,TGTGCCAGCAGCTTTGGGGGTCCTTCTTATGGCTACACCTTC
.,.,TRBV6-7,TRBJ2-7,CASSYRQEISYEQYF,TGTGCCAGCAGTTACAGGCAGGAGATTTCCTACGAGCAGTACTTC